Below, 32 T cell receptor beta chains from the same sample are listed, as sequenced in a study of beta chain features in type 1 diabetes. Expressed TCRB transcripts were sequenced after all isolated RNA was converted to cDNA. Data came from immunoSEQ multiplex PCR; TCRdb stores just in-frame clones and leaves some out. The sample includes about 930,000 clones, under 20% of them seen just once. Material for sequencing was naive CD4+ T cells from blood. All receptors derive from a young woman in good health.

There are a few counts of this clone. The chain joins TRBV19 to TRBJ2-7, with 7 bases aligning to TRBD1. Germline CDR1 reads LNHDA; CDR2 reads SQIVND (reference sequence). The CDR3 sequence is 15 residues long. The V segment lost 6 bases and the J segment 0 bases; nucleotides outside the gene matches: 8. The CDR3: CASSRGTDPSYEQYF. The CDR3 coding sequence is TGTGCCAGTAGCAGAGGGACAGATCCCTCCTACGAGCAGTACTTC.

This clone was seen a handful of times. This chain uses TRBV21-1 with TRBJ2-2; the table's TRBD2 call for D was not verified on the DNA. TRBV21-1 is listed as a pseudogene. The length of the CDR3 is 14 residues. DNA of the CDR3: TGTGCCAGCAGCTCTTTTCCCTACACCGGGGAGCTGTTTTTT. It translates to CASSSFPYTGELFF.

Concerning this clone itself: Other DNA sequences in the same sample also yield this CDR3. This chain connects TRBV2 to TRBJ2-7; no clear D. Trimming left V 2 bases short and J 6 bases short, with 8 bases between. Germline CDR1 SNHLY, CDR2 FYNNEI. The CDR3 totals 12 residues. CDR3 region: CASSERVGEQYF. The CDR3, as DNA: TGTGCCAGCAGTGAACGAGTCGGCGAGCAGTACTTC.

The rearrangement uses TRBV5-4 and TRBJ1-2; 7 nucleotides line up with TRBD1. Unmatched junction bases numbered 4, after V lost 5 bases and J lost 0 bases. Germline V lookup: CDR1 SGHNT, CDR2 YYREEE (reference sequence). The CDR3 extends over 14 amino acids. The CDR3 spells CASRNRGANYGYTF. The CDR3 nucleotides read TGTGCCAGCAGGAACAGGGGAGCTAACTATGGCTACACCTTC.

The J gene is TRBJ2-7, the V gene TRBV19; a possible D gene is TRBD2 (5 bases). V shed 6 bases and J shed 4 bases, with 19 bases lying between them. Per germline, CDR1 LNHDA and CDR2 SQIVND (reference sequence). The CDR3 totals 15 residues. The CDR3 loop reads CASRPVAGGRYEQYF. The CDR3 DNA sequence: TGTGCCAGTAGACCGGTGGCGGGCGGCCGATACGAGCAGTACTTC.

This clone was seen only a few times. The genes are TRBV5-1 and TRBJ2-2, with D possibly called TRBD1 or TRBD2 (6 bases each). The CDR3 is made up of 16 amino acids. Germline CDR1 and CDR2: SGHRS and YFSETQ. The V gene lost 2 bases and the J gene lost 4 bases, with 15 bases spanning the gap. Here the CDR3 reads CASSFREGGTTGELFF. The CDR3 nucleotides read TGCGCCAGCAGCTTCAGGGAAGGGGGGACCACCGGGGAGCTGTTTTTT.

Only a few counts were recorded for this clone. V and J are TRBV9 and TRBJ2-1, with 11 bases matching TRBD2. The CDR3 totals 19 residues. V dropped 7 bases and J dropped 7; count of bases not matched to a gene: 22. Germline V CDR1 and CDR2: SGDLS, YYNGEE. The CDR3, as DNA: TGTGCCAGCCTAACTCTAGCGGGAGGATGTTATCTAAACTCTAATGAGCAGTTCTTC. Its translation: CASLTLAGGCYLNSNEQFF.

CDR3 nucleotide sequence: TGTGCCAGCAGTTACTCCAGGGGTCAGCCCCAGCATTTT. Translation gives CASSYSRGQPQHF. This chain uses TRBV25-1 with TRBJ1-5; D is perhaps TRBD1 (6 bases). Germline V gene data show CDR1 as MGHDK and CDR2 as SYGVNS. The V and J ends lost 5 bases and 6 bases respectively, with 11 bases between them. The CDR3 covers 13 residues.

This sequence joins TRBV21-1 and TRBJ2-4; the listed D gene, TRBD1, was not tested against the DNA. TRBV21-1 constitutes a pseudogene. This CDR3 has 14 amino acids. CDR3 in DNA: TGTGCCAGCAGCAAGACAGGGGTTGGAAACATTCAGTACTTC. Encoded protein: CASSKTGVGNIQYF.

J is TRBJ2-7 and V is TRBV13; 7 bases agree with TRBD1. This CDR3 comprises 15 residues. The trim removed 4 bases at V and 1 base at J, leaving 7 bases unmatched. Germline V gives CDR1 PRHDT, CDR2 FYEKMQ (reference sequence). The CDR3 sequence is CASSSTRTGSYEQYF. In DNA, the CDR3 is TGTGCCAGCAGCTCCACCCGGACAGGATCCTACGAGCAGTACTTC.

This clone was seen a handful of times. The chain employs TRBV5-4 and TRBJ1-2; 7 bases are shared with TRBD1. Losses at the gene ends were 10 bases for V and 5 bases for J; bases not matched to a gene: 14. From germline, CDR1 is SGHNT and CDR2 YYREEE (reference sequence). This CDR3 spans 14 amino acids. CDR3 region: CAGERQGSGYGYTF. The CDR3 coding sequence is TGTGCCGGAGAGCGACAGGGTTCTGGGTATGGCTACACCTTC.

This clone turned up a few times. The chain joins TRBV5-6 to TRBJ2-5, with 7 bases fitting TRBD1. After removal of 4 bases from V and 2 bases from J, the junction contained 5 bases not matched to a gene. This CDR3 comprises 14 residues. In germline, CDR1 is SGHDT, CDR2 YYEEEE. The CDR3 DNA follows: TGTGCCAGCAGCGCACAGGGGACGCAAGAGACCCAGTACTTC. It encodes CASSAQGTQETQYF.

This clone was counted only a few times. The V and J genes are TRBV4-2 and TRBJ2-1, with TRBD2 matching over 8 bases. Trimming removed 0 bases from V and 6 bases from J; junction bases left unmatched: 13. The CDR3 sequence is 18 residues long. CDR1 and CDR2 from the germline V gene are LGHNA and YNFKEQ. The CDR3 nucleotides are TGTGCCAGCAGCCAAGATCCAGGCGGGGGGAGGTGGTCCAATGAGCAGTTCTTC. It specifies CASSQDPGGGRWSNEQFF.

V and J are TRBV7-2 and TRBJ2-2; a possible D gene is TRBD1 (6 bases). Germline values: CDR1 SGHTA, CDR2 FQGNSA. The CDR3 length is 15 residues. With 4 bases removed from V and 2 bases from J, the gap between germline ends came to 11 bases. The CDR3 loop reads CASSSRTENTGELFF. Written as DNA, the CDR3 is TGTGCCAGCAGCTCTCGGACAGAAAACACCGGGGAGCTGTTTTTT.

The V and J genes are TRBV7-8 and TRBJ2-3; 11 bases line up with TRBD2. In germline, CDR1 is SGHVS, CDR2 FQNEAQ. The CDR3 is 16 residues long. Trimming at V came to 5 bases and at J to 0 bases, leaving 4 bases not matched to a gene. The CDR3 reads CASSRRTSGSTDTQYF. In DNA form, the CDR3 reads TGTGCCAGCAGCAGGCGGACTAGCGGGAGCACAGATACGCAGTATTTT. Looking up the rest from reference TRBV7-8 and TRBJ2-3 gives the full variable domain: GAGVSQSPRYKVAKRGQDVALRCDPISGHVSLFWYQQALGQGPEFLTYFQNEAQLDKSGLPSDRFFAERPEGSVSTLKIQRTQQEDSAVYLCASSRRTSGSTDTQYFGPGTRLTVL.

This clone was detected a few times. The chain carries TRBV11-2 and TRBJ2-7; TRBD1 matches at 9 bases. The V and J ends lost 5 bases and 4 bases, in that order; junction bases with no gene match: 18. Germline values: CDR1 SGHAT, CDR2 FQNNGV. The CDR3 extends over 18 amino acids. Written as DNA, the CDR3 is TGTGCCAGCAGCCCGACACGTACGGGACAGGGCGGACTGTACGAGCAGTACTTC. It specifies CASSPTRTGQGGLYEQYF.

The chain is built from TRBV29-1 and TRBJ1-1; D is undetermined. Trimming shortened V by 4 bases and J by 11 bases, and 14 bases separated the two germline ends. CDR1 and CDR2 from the germline V gene are SQVTM and ANQGSEA. This CDR3 comprises 11 residues. This CDR3 reads CSVVRWGEAFF. Written as DNA, the CDR3 is TGCAGCGTTGTGAGGTGGGGAGAGGCTTTCTTT.

Only a few counts were recorded for this clone. The chain uses TRBV6-6 and TRBJ2-1; possibly TRBD1 for D (6 bases). V was shortened by 7 bases and J by 2 bases, with 15 bases between the two germline ends. The CDR3 covers 15 residues. CDR1 and CDR2 (germline): MNHNY, SVGAGI (reference sequence). The CDR3 DNA reads as TGTGCCAGCATCCCAGGGGACGGGCCCTACAATGAGCAGTTCTTC. This gives the protein CASIPGDGPYNEQFF.

This clone turned up a few times. This chain uses TRBV29-1 with TRBJ2-1; unclear D gene. V lost 4 bases and J lost 0, with 13 bases in between. The CDR3 covers 15 residues. CDR1 is SQVTM and CDR2 is ANQGSEA in the germline V gene. CDR3 region: CSVATQVGSYNEQFF. The CDR3 DNA sequence: TGCAGCGTTGCTACTCAAGTGGGCTCCTACAATGAGCAGTTCTTC.

This clone was observed a few times. The rearrangement uses TRBV4-2 and TRBJ2-3, with TRBD1 matching over 9 bases. Germline V gene sequence: CDR1 LGHNA, CDR2 YNFKEQ. The CDR3 is 15 residues long. The V and J ends lost 4 bases and 3 bases, in that order; junction bases with no gene match: 5. CDR3 in amino acids: CASSPRTGVTDTQYF. In nucleotides, the CDR3 is TGTGCCAGCAGCCCCAGGACAGGGGTGACAGATACGCAGTATTTT.

This clone has only a few counts. The chain recombines TRBV7-9 with TRBJ2-1; 11 bases map to TRBD2. The germline CDR1 and CDR2 sequences are SEHNR and FQNEAQ (reference sequence). There are 16 residues in the CDR3. J gave up 4 bases and V 1 base, and 3 bases lay outside the gene matches. CDR3 region: CASSLVRTSGYNEQFF. The CDR3, as DNA: TGTGCCAGCAGCTTAGTACGGACTAGCGGGTACAATGAGCAGTTCTTC.

Of note for this clone: Other DNA sequences within the sample encode an identical CDR3. The chain carries TRBV18 and TRBJ2-1; D possibly corresponds to TRBD1 (5 bases). Germline-derived CDR1 and CDR2 are KGHSH and LQKENI. The CDR3 covers 15 residues. V lost 0 bases to trimming and J lost 0 bases, with 6 bases between them. The CDR3 DNA follows: TGTGCCAGCTCACCACCGGGGCGCTCCTACAATGAGCAGTTCTTC. Translated: CASSPPGRSYNEQFF.

This clone has only one observation. The junction departs from germline at one end; a sequencing error may be responsible. Distinct nucleotide sequences in the sample also encode this CDR3. V usage is TRBV15 and J usage is TRBJ2-5; D is unclear. The CDR3 extends over 13 amino acids. Per the germline V gene, CDR1 is LNHNV and CDR2 is YYDKDF (reference sequence). Written as DNA, the CDR3 is TGTGCCACCAGCAGAGATCCCCAAGAGACCCAATACTTC. Encoded protein: CATSRDPQETQYF.

The chain combines TRBV7-9 with TRBJ2-7; 10 bases line up with TRBD1. With 8 bases clipped from V and 7 bases from J, the junction kept 8 bases outside the gene matches. Germline V gives CDR1 SEHNR, CDR2 FQNEAQ (reference sequence). The CDR3 is 13 amino acids. The CDR3: CASGRQGAWEQYF. CDR3 coding DNA: TGTGCCAGCGGTCGACAGGGGGCGTGGGAGCAGTACTTC.

The rearrangement joins TRBV5-1 to TRBJ2-1, with 8 bases identical to TRBD1. The CDR3 sequence is 16 residues long. V was pared by 2 bases and J by 1 base, with 5 bases of the junction left unmatched. In germline, CDR1 is SGHRS, CDR2 YFSETQ. The CDR3 protein is CASSFNGQGSYNEQFF. The CDR3 region has the DNA TGCGCCAGCAGCTTTAACGGACAGGGATCCTACAATGAGCAGTTCTTC.

The chain uses TRBV10-3 and TRBJ1-4, with no clear D. The CDR3 spans 13 residues. V lost 10 bases, J lost 8 bases, and 17 bases lay in between. Germline CDR1 ENHRY, CDR2 SYGVKD. The CDR3: CATSLALEEKLFF. In DNA form, the CDR3 reads TGTGCCACCTCATTGGCTTTGGAGGAAAAACTGTTTTTT.

This rearrangement joins TRBV28 to TRBJ2-3; TRBD1 matches at 7 bases. The germline V gene encodes CDR1 MDHEN and CDR2 SYDVKM. Trimming removed 11 bases from V and 2 bases from J; junction bases left unmatched: 4. The CDR3 spans 12 residues. CDR3 sequence reads: CASGQITDTQYF. The CDR3 DNA is TGTGCCTCGGGACAGATCACAGATACGCAGTATTTT. Full variable domain (outside the CDR3, taken from reference TRBV28 and TRBJ2-3): DVKVTQSSRYLVKRTGEKVFLECVQDMDHENMFWYRQDPGLGLRLIYFSYDVKMKEKGDIPEGYSVSREKKERFSLILESASTNQTSMYLCASGQITDTQYFGPGTRLTVL.

In this sample, this clone turned up a few times. The V and J genes are TRBV21-1 and TRBJ2-3; TRBD2 is the table's D call, not checked against the DNA. TRBV21-1 is a pseudogene locus. This CDR3 is 16 amino acids long. The CDR3 protein is CASSSSGGRGTDTQYF. CDR3 DNA sequence: TGTGCCAGCAGCAGCAGCGGCGGGAGAGGCACAGATACGCAGTATTTT.

There are a few counts of this clone. This sequence joins TRBV7-2 and TRBJ2-5; D is unresolved. Trimming left V 4 bases short and J 5 bases short, with 8 bases between. The germline V gene encodes CDR1 SGHTA and CDR2 FQGNSA. This CDR3 contains 12 residues. CDR3: CASSSLWETQYF. CDR3 sequence (DNA): TGTGCCAGCAGCTCCCTCTGGGAGACCCAGTACTTC.

The CDR3: CASSSRLAGDTQYF. The DNA for the CDR3 is TGTGCCAGCAGCTCCCGACTAGCGGGGGATACGCAGTATTTT. The V call is TRBV7-2, the J call TRBJ2-3; TRBD2 matches 11 bases. CDR1 SGHTA and CDR2 FQGNSA come from the germline V gene. The CDR3 runs to 14 residues. V lost 4 bases to trimming and J lost 6 bases; unmatched junction nucleotides: 3.

V is TRBV7-2 and J is TRBJ1-3; no firm D call. The ends were cut back, 5 bases at V and 4 bases at J, with 12 bases in the middle. Germline assignment: CDR1 SGHTA and CDR2 FQGNSA. The CDR3 has 14 amino acids. The CDR3 sequence is CASSASGVGNTIYF. CDR3 bases: TGTGCCAGCAGCGCCTCGGGTGTCGGAAACACCATATATTTT.

This clone has just a few counts. This chain joins TRBV2 and TRBJ2-7, with D maybe TRBD1 (6 bases). V gave up 4 bases and J gave up 4 bases, with 17 bases separating them. This CDR3 comprises 15 residues. From germline, CDR1 is SNHLY and CDR2 FYNNEI. The CDR3 loop reads CASSALRQAAYEQYF. The CDR3 nucleotides are TGTGCCAGCAGTGCCCTCCGACAGGCCGCGTACGAGCAGTACTTC. Together with reference TRBV2 and TRBJ2-7, the CDR3 gives the full variable domain: EPEVTQTPSHQVTQMGQEVILRCVPISNHLYFYWYRQILGQKVEFLVSFYNNEISEKSEIFDDQFSVERPDGSNFTLKIRSTKLEDSAMYFCASSALRQAAYEQYFGPGTRLTVT.